These 21 T cell receptor beta chains were all obtained from the same sample, sequenced in a study of OX40 agonist ivuxolimab in advanced cancers. The data were produced by immunoSEQ multiplex PCR, yet TCRdb's version contains in-frame clones alone and is incomplete. The sample includes some 64,000 clones, about nine tenths of them seen just once. The sequenced sample was CD4+ or CD8+ T cells sorted from blood, obtained in a trial of the OX40 agonist ivuxolimab. The receptors were gathered from an adult with an advanced solid tumor such as melanoma, head and neck, liver or kidney cancer.

V is TRBV5-1 and J is TRBJ2-3, with D maybe TRBD2 (6 bases). This CDR3 is built from 14 residues. Deletions cut 6 bases from V and 0 bases from J, with 11 bases between. In germline, CDR1 is SGHRS, CDR2 YFSETQ. CDR3 bases: TGCGCCAGCACCTCGGCGGGAAGCACAGATACGCAGTATTTT. Encoded protein: CASTSAGSTDTQYF.

The chain joins TRBV19 to TRBJ2-3; the D gene is possibly TRBD1 (5 bases). The V end was cut by 3 bases, the J end by 2 bases, with 18 bases between. The CDR3 has 17 residues. The germline CDR1 and CDR2 sequences are LNHDA and SQIVND (reference sequence). The CDR3 region has the DNA TGTGCCAGTAGTATGGCCAGGGATCCCCCTTACACAGATACGCAGTATTTT. Protein: CASSMARDPPYTDTQYF. Supplemented by reference TRBV19 and TRBJ2-3, the full variable domain reads DGGITQSPKYLFRKEGQNVTLSCEQNLNHDAMYWYRQDPGQGLRLIYYSQIVNDFQKGDIAEGYSVSREKKESFPLTVTSAQKNPTAFYLCASSMARDPPYTDTQYFGPGTRLTVL.

The genes are TRBV6-5 and TRBJ1-3; D is unresolved. CDR3 length: 16 amino acids. Trimming removed 0 bases from V and 0 bases from J, with 9 bases in between. Germline V gene data show CDR1 as MNHEY and CDR2 as SVGAGI. DNA for the CDR3: TGTGCCAGCAGTTACTCTCGGGCTGGCTCTGGAAACACCATATATTTT. Residues: CASSYSRAGSGNTIYF.

V usage is TRBV28 and J usage is TRBJ1-4; no definite D call. The length of the CDR3 is 15 residues. CDR1 is MDHEN, CDR2 SYDVKM, per germline. V dropped 5 bases and J dropped 8 bases, with 18 bases sitting between them. Written as DNA, the CDR3 is TGTGCCAGCAGTCTACCGACCCCGAGAGGCGAAAAACTGTTTTTT. It codes for CASSLPTPRGEKLFF.

About this clone: The sample contains more than one DNA sequence encoding this CDR3. V usage is TRBV19 and J usage is TRBJ2-7; 11 bases align to TRBD1. V lost 5 bases, J lost 4 bases, and 7 bases stayed unmatched. Germline V CDR1 and CDR2: LNHDA, SQIVND (reference sequence). The CDR3 has 15 residues. The CDR3 sequence is CASSPRTGGSYEQYF. The CDR3 DNA reads TGTGCCAGTAGTCCGAGGACAGGGGGCTCTTACGAGCAGTACTTC.

The V call is TRBV7-9, the J call TRBJ1-4; D gene uncertain. Germline V gives CDR1 SEHNR, CDR2 FQNEAQ (reference sequence). The CDR3 covers 14 residues. Between the trimmed V and J ends, which lost 3 bases and 4 bases, there was a span of 9 bases. The CDR3 region is CASSFWPDNEKLFF. CDR3 bases: TGTGCCAGCAGCTTCTGGCCAGATAATGAAAAACTGTTTTTT.

This chain connects TRBV10-2 to TRBJ1-5; no clear D gene. The ends were cut back, 4 bases at V and 0 bases at J, with 10 bases in the middle. CDR3 size: 15 residues. CDR1 and CDR2 from the germline V gene are WSHSY and SAAADI. CDR3 amino acids: CASSVNGYSNQPQHF. The DNA of the CDR3 is TGCGCCAGCAGTGTAAACGGCTATAGCAATCAGCCCCAGCATTTT.

V is TRBV5-3 and J is TRBJ2-7; D might be TRBD2 (6 bases). TRBV5-3 qualifies as an ORF whose function is uncertain. This CDR3 spans 15 amino acids. V was trimmed by 6 bases and J by 0 bases, leaving 16 bases between them. CDR3 sequence (DNA): TGTGCCAGAATCGAGAGGATAGCGGTCTCCTACGAGCAGTACTTC. It yields the protein CARIERIAVSYEQYF.

J is TRBJ2-1 and V is TRBV11-2, with D unresolved. V was trimmed by 7 bases and J by 0 bases, leaving 10 bases between them. Germline CDR1 SGHAT, CDR2 FQNNGV. The CDR3 is 14 amino acids. The CDR3 here is CASTFRSSYNEQFF. In DNA form, the CDR3 reads TGTGCCAGCACCTTCAGGAGCTCCTACAATGAGCAGTTCTTC. The whole variable domain, filled in from reference TRBV11-2 and TRBJ2-1, reads EAGVAQSPRYKIIEKRQSVAFWCNPISGHATLYWYQQILGQGPKLLIQFQNNGVVDDSQLPKDRFSAERLKGVDSTLKIQPAKLEDSAVYLCASTFRSSYNEQFFGPGTRLTVL.

The chain uses TRBV5-1 and TRBJ1-1; no clear D. The CDR3 consists of 14 residues. Per the germline V gene, CDR1 is SGHRS and CDR2 is YFSETQ. The V and J ends lost 0 bases and 4 bases respectively, with 10 bases between them. CDR3 amino acids: CASSLVSTGTEAFF. Written as DNA, the CDR3 is TGCGCCAGCAGCTTGGTCTCCACTGGCACTGAAGCTTTCTTT.

The V call is TRBV7-2, the J call TRBJ2-1; D unclear. The CDR3 is 15 amino acids. Looked up from germline, CDR1 is SGHTA and CDR2 is FQGNSA. Trimming cost V 5 bases and J 0 bases, with 11 bases left between them. The CDR3 here is CASSLGWGSYNEQFF. The CDR3 region has the DNA TGTGCCAGCAGCCTGGGATGGGGCTCCTACAATGAGCAGTTCTTC.

This chain joins TRBV9 and TRBJ2-7, with 7 nucleotides matching TRBD1. Per the germline V gene, CDR1 is SGDLS and CDR2 is YYNGEE. With V trimmed by 4 bases and J by 4 bases, 14 bases remained unmatched. This CDR3 is built from 16 residues. In DNA form, the CDR3 reads TGTGCCAGCAGCAATACCTGGGCAGGGGGTTTATACGAGCAGTACTTC. This sequence encodes CASSNTWAGGLYEQYF. The whole variable domain, filled in from reference TRBV9 and TRBJ2-7, reads DSGVTQTPKHLITATGQRVTLRCSPRSGDLSVYWYQQSLDQGLQFLIQYYNGEERAKGNILERFSAQQFPDLHSELNLSSLELGDSALYFCASSNTWAGGLYEQYFGPGTRLTVT.

This chain joins TRBV18 and TRBJ2-7; 7 bases match TRBD1. The germline CDR1 and CDR2 sequences are KGHSH and LQKENI. CDR3 length: 12 residues. The V gene end was trimmed by 6 bases and the J gene end by 3 bases; junction bases not matched to a gene: 2. The CDR3 DNA reads as TGTGCCAGCTCTGGACAGGACTACGAGCAGTACTTC. It yields the protein CASSGQDYEQYF. Full variable domain (rest looked up from reference TRBV18 and TRBJ2-7): NAGVMQNPRHLVRRRGQEARLRCSPMKGHSHVYWYRQLPEEGLKFMVYLQKENIIDESGMPKERFSAEFPKEGPSILRIQQVVRGDSAAYFCASSGQDYEQYFGPGTRLTVT.

CDR3 in DNA: TGTGCCAGCGGAGGGAACTCCTTTGGTATGAACACTGAAGCTTTCTTT. Protein sequence: CASGGNSFGMNTEAFF. This rearrangement joins TRBV9 to TRBJ1-1; D remains ambiguous. From germline, CDR1 is SGDLS and CDR2 YYNGEE. The length of the CDR3 is 16 residues. Trimming shortened V by 7 bases and J by 0 bases, and 19 bases separated the two germline ends.

This chain joins TRBV19 and TRBJ1-5, with 8 bases matching TRBD1. V trimming: 6 bases; J trimming: 6 bases; junction bases outside the gene matches: 10. This CDR3 has 15 amino acids. Germline V lookup: CDR1 LNHDA, CDR2 SQIVND (reference sequence). The chain's CDR3 is CASSQGTGAFQPQHF. Written as DNA, the CDR3 is TGTGCCAGTAGCCAGGGGACAGGTGCTTTTCAGCCCCAGCATTTT.

The chain links TRBV10-1 to TRBJ2-7; possibly TRBD1 for D (5 bases). CDR1 and CDR2 from the germline V gene are WNHNN and SYGVQD (reference sequence). The CDR3 has 13 amino acids. The V gene lost 5 bases and the J gene lost 2 bases, with 10 bases spanning the gap. CDR3 sequence reads: CASSFQGTYEQYF. The CDR3 DNA is TGCGCCAGCAGTTTCCAGGGAACCTACGAGCAGTACTTC.

This sequence joins TRBV28 and TRBJ1-2, with TRBD1 matching 10 bases. Trimming at V came to 6 bases and at J to 8 bases, leaving 9 bases not matched to a gene. The CDR3 is 14 amino acids. Germline V gene data show CDR1 as MDHEN and CDR2 as SYDVKM. The CDR3 is CASRRTGTGEGYTF. DNA for the CDR3: TGTGCCAGCAGACGCACCGGGACAGGGGAAGGCTACACCTTC.

The gene calls are TRBV20-1 and TRBJ1-1; unclear D gene. Trimming shortened V by 3 bases and J by 4 bases, and 6 bases separated the two germline ends. The CDR3 sequence is 11 residues long. CDR1 DFQATT and CDR2 SNEGSKA come from the germline V gene (reference sequence). CDR3 amino acids: CSASNGTEAFF. For the CDR3, the DNA is TGCAGTGCTAGTAACGGCACTGAAGCTTTCTTT.

V usage is TRBV27 and J usage is TRBJ2-3; D is undetermined. This CDR3 contains 15 residues. Germline V lookup: CDR1 MNHEY, CDR2 SMNVEV (reference sequence). Trimming shortened V by 4 bases and J by 2 bases, and 13 bases separated the two germline ends. CDR3 nucleotide sequence: TGTGCCAGCAGTTGGAGAGACGGCTACACAGATACGCAGTATTTT. Translation: CASSWRDGYTDTQYF.

This chain joins TRBV10-3 and TRBJ2-7; 12 nucleotides line up with TRBD2. The CDR3 has 14 residues. The germline V gene has CDR1 ENHRY and CDR2 SYGVKD. J lost 2 bases, V lost 10 bases, and 6 bases had no gene match. Written as DNA, the CDR3 is TGTGCCACTCAGACTAGCGGGAGTACCTACGAGCAGTACTTC. Translating gives CATQTSGSTYEQYF.

This chain uses TRBV2 with TRBJ2-5; maybe TRBD1 (5 bases). Trimming cost V 6 bases and J 3 bases, with 14 bases left between them. Germline CDR1 is SNHLY and CDR2 is FYNNEI. The CDR3 is 14 residues long. Written as DNA, the CDR3 is TGTGCCAGCAGAAATTTTAGGGGTAAAGAGACCCAGTACTTC. This codes for CASRNFRGKETQYF.